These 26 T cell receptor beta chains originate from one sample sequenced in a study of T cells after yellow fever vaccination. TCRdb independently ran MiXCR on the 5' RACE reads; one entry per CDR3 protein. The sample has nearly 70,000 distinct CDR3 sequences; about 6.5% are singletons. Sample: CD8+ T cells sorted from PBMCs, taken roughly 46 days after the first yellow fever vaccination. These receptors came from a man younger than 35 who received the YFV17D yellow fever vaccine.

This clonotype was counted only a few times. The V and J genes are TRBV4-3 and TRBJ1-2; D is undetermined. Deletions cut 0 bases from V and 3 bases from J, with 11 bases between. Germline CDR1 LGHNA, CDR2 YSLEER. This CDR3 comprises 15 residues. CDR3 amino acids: CASSQDRGIYYGYTF. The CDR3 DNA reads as TGCGCCAGCAGCCAAGATCGGGGAATTTACTATGGCTACACCTTC.

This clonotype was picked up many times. Here the CDR3 DNA reads TGTGCCAGCAGCACCCGGGACAGGGTTACAGATACGCAGTATTTT. It specifies CASSTRDRVTDTQYF. The genes are TRBV9 and TRBJ2-3; TRBD1 matches 9 bases. The CDR3 covers 15 residues. V lost 4 bases and J lost 3; bases outside the gene matches: 6. CDR1 and CDR2 (germline): SGDLS, YYNGEE.

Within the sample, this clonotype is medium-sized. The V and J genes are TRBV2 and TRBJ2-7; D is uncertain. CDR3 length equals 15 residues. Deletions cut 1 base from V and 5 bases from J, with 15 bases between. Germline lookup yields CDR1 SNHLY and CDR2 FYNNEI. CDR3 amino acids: CASSEERMRFDEQYV. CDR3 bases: TGTGCCAGCAGTGAAGAAAGAATGCGATTCGACGAGCAGTACGTC.

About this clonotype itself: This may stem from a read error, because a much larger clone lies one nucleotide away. The DNA of the CDR3 is TGTGCTAGCAGCTTAGATTTAGCGGGGCAGGGGGCCATAAACATTCAGTACTTC. Its translation: CASSLDLAGQGAINIQYF. This rearrangement joins TRBV7-7 to TRBJ2-4; D possibly uses TRBD1 or TRBD2 (8 bases each). This CDR3 spans 18 amino acids. CDR1 SSHAT and CDR2 FNYEAQ come from the germline V gene (reference sequence).

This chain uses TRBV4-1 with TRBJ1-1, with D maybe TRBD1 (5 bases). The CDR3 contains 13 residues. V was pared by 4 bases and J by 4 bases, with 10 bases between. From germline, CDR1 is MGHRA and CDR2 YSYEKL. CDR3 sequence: CASSPRRGTEAFF. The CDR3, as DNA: TGCGCCAGCAGCCCCAGAAGGGGCACTGAAGCTTTCTTT.

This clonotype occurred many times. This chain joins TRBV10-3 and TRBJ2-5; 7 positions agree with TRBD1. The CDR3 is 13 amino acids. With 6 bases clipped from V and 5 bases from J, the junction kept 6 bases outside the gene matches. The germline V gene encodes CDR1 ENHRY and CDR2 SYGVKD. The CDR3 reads CAISDRDRETQYF. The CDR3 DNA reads TGTGCCATCAGCGACAGGGATCGGGAGACCCAGTACTTC.

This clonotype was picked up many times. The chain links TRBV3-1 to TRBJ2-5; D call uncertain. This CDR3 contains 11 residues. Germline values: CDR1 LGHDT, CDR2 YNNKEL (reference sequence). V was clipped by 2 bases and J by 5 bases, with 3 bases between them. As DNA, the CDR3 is TGTGCCAGCAGCCAAAGGGAGACCCAGTACTTC. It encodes CASSQRETQYF.

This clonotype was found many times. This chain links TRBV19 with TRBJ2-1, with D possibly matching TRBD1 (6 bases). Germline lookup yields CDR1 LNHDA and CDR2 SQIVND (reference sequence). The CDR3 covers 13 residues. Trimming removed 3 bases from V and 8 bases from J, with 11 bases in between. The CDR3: CASSMTGFDEQFF. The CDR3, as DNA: TGTGCCAGTAGTATGACAGGTTTCGATGAGCAGTTCTTC.

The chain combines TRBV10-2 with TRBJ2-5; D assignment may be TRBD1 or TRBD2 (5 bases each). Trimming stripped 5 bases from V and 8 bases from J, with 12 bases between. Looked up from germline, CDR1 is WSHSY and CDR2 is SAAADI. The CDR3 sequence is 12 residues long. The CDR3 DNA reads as TGCGCCAGCAGTTTGGGGGATAGCACCCAGTACTTC. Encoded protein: CASSLGDSTQYF.

The CDR3 DNA is TGCAGTGCTAGCCAGCCAATAGCCTACAATGAGCAGTTCTTC. Its protein is CSASQPIAYNEQFF. The rearrangement uses TRBV20-1 and TRBJ2-1; no reliable D call. The CDR3 covers 14 residues. V lost 3 bases to trimming and J lost 2 bases, with 11 bases between them. Per the germline V gene, CDR1 is DFQATT and CDR2 is SNEGSKA (reference sequence).

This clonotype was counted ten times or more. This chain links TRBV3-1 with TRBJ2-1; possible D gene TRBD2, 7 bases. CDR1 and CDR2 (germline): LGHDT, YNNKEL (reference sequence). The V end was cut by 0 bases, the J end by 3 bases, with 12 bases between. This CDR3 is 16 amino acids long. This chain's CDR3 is CASSQERGGLYNEQFF. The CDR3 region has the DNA TGTGCCAGCAGCCAAGAAAGGGGGGGCCTCTACAATGAGCAGTTCTTC.

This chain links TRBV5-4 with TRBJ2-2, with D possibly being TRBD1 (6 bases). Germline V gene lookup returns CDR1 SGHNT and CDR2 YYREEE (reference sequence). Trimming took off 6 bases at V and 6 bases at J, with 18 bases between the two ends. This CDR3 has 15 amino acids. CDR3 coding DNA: TGTGCCAGCACACGGACAGACCGACGCCCCGGGGAGCTGTTTTTT. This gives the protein CASTRTDRRPGELFF.

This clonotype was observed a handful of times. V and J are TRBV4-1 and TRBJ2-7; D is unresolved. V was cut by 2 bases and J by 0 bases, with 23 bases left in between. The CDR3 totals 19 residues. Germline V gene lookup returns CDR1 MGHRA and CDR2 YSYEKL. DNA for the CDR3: TGCGCCAGCAGCCAAAGGACGGTTTCCCCGAGCACGTTCTCCTACGAGCAGTACTTC. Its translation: CASSQRTVSPSTFSYEQYF.

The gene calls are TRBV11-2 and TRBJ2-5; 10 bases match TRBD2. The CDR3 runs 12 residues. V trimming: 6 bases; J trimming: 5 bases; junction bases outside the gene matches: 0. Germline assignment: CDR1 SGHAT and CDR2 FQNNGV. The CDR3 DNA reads TGTGCCAGCAGGGGACTAGCGGAGACCCAGTACTTC. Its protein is CASRGLAETQYF.

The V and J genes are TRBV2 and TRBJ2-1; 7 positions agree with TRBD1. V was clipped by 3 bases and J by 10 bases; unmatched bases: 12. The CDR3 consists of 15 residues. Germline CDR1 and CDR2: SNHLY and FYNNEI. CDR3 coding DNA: TGTGCCAGCAGTGAGATCTCGGGGACAGCAGGGGAGCAGTTCTTC. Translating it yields CASSEISGTAGEQFF.

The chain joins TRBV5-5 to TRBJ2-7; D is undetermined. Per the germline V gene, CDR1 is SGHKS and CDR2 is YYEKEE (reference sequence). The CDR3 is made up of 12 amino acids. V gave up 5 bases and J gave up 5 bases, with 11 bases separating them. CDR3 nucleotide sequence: TGTGCCAGCAGAAAAGGTGGGGACGAGCAGTACTTC. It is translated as CASRKGGDEQYF.

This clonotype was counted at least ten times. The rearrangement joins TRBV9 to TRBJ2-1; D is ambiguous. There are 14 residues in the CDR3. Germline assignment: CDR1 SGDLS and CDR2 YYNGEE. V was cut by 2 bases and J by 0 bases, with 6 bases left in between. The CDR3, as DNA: TGTGCCAGCAGCGTGACCGCCTCCTACAATGAGCAGTTCTTC. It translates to CASSVTASYNEQFF.

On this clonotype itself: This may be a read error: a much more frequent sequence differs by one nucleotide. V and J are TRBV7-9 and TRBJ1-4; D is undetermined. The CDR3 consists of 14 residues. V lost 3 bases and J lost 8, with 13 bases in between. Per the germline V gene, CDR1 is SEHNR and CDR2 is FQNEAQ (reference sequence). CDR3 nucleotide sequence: TGTGCCAGCAGCTTCCCTCGGTCCTCGGAAAAACTGTTTTTT. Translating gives CASSFPRSSEKLFF. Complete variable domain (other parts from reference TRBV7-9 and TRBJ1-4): DTGVSQNPRHKITKRGQNVTFRCDPISEHNRLYWYRQTLGQGPEFLTYFQNEAQLEKSRLLSDRFSAERPKGSFSTLEIQRTEQGDSAMYLCASSFPRSSEKLFFGSGTQLSVL.

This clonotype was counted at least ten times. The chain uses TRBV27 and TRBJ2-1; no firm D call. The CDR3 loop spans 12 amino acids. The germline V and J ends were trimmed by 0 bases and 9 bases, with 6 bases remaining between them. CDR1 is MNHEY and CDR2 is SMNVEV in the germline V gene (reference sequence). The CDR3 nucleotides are TGTGCCAGCAGTTTATCCGGCCTTGAGCAGTTCTTC. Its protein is CASSLSGLEQFF.

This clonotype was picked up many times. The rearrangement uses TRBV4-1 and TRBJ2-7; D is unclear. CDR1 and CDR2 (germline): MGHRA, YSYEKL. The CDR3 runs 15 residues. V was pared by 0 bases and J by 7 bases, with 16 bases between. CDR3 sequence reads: CASSQDHTTIGEQYV. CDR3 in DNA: TGCGCCAGCAGCCAAGATCATACCACGATCGGAGAGCAGTACGTC.

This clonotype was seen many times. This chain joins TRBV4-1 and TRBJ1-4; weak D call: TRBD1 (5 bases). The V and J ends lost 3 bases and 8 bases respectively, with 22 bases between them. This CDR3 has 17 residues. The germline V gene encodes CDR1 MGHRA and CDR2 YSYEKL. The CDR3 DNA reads TGCGCCAGCAGCCAGAGCGACAGACTTCCATATAACGAAAAACTGTTTTTT. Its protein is CASSQSDRLPYNEKLFF.

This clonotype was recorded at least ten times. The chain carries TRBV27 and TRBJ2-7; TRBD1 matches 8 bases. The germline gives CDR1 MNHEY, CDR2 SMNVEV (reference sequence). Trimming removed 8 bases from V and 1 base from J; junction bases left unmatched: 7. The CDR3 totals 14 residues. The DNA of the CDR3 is TGTGCCAGCTCCGGGACAGGAGGTTCCTACGAGCAGTACTTC. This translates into CASSGTGGSYEQYF.

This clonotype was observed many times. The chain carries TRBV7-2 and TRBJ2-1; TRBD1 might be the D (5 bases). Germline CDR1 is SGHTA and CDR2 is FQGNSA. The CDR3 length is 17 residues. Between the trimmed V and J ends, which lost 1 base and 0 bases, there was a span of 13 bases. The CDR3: CASSLGLGHLSYNEQFF. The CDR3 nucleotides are TGTGCCAGCAGCTTAGGTTTGGGGCACCTCTCCTACAATGAGCAGTTCTTC.

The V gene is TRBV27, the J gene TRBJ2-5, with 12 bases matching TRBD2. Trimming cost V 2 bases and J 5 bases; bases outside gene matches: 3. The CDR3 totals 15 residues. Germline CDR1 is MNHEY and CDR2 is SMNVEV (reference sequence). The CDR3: CASSLLAGGRETQYF. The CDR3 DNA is TGTGCCAGCAGTTTACTAGCGGGGGGGCGGGAGACCCAGTACTTC.

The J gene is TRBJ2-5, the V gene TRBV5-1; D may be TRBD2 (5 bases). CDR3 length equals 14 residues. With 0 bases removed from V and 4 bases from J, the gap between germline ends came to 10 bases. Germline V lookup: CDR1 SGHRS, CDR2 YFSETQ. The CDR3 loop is CASSLGRNSETQYF. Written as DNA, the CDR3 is TGCGCCAGCAGCTTGGGGAGGAACTCAGAGACCCAGTACTTC.

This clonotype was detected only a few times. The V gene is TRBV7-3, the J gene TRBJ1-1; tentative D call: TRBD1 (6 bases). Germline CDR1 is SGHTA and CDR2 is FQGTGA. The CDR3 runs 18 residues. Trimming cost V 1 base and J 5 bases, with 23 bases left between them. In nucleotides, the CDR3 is TGTGCCAGCAGCTTAAAGGGGATCGGTTGGGGGGCGGAAACTGAAGCTTTCTTT. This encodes CASSLKGIGWGAETEAFF.